These 32 T cell receptor beta chains came from one sample sequenced in a study of CD4 T cells in relation to SARS-CoV-2 and coronaviruses (dated by TCRdb to 2020 to 2023). CD4+ T cells from unexposed donors were collected before the COVID-19 pandemic (2011-2018). After around eleven days of culture, CD4+ T cells were isolated with the EasySep CD4+ T cell isolation kit. What these receptors recognize is not known. The protocol used for the library was the immunoSEQ multiplex PCR assay. This immuneACCESS table, as held by TCRdb, lists in-frame sequences with V and J called but not all clones. Of the missing ones, under half trace to an unresolved V gene in checked studies; the others have no known cause. Here the sample has around 18,000 clones; around 79% occur a single time. The ten largest clones take up around 28% of the sample. Source material: CD4+ T cells from PBMCs, cultured in vitro. Receptor source: a human donor in good health.

The CDR3 DNA reads TGCAGCGGGCAGGGTCTGGATGGCTACACCTTC. Its protein product is CSGQGLDGYTF. V and J are TRBV29-1 and TRBJ1-2, with D maybe TRBD1 (5 bases). Germline V gene data show CDR1 as SQVTM and CDR2 as ANQGSEA. Trimming left V 7 bases short and J 6 bases short, with 12 bases between. The CDR3 runs to 11 residues.

CDR3 DNA: TGTGCCAGCAGCTTGGGGGGGCCGTATAGCAATCAGCCCCAGCATTTT. It translates to CASSLGGPYSNQPQHF. This chain connects TRBV5-4 to TRBJ1-5, with D possibly TRBD1 on 6 matching bases. Trimming took off 0 bases at V and 0 bases at J, with 10 bases between the two ends. The length of the CDR3 is 16 residues. The V gene's germline CDR1 is SGHNT and CDR2 YYREEE (reference sequence).

The J gene is TRBJ1-1, the V gene TRBV5-1; D perhaps matches TRBD1 (5 bases). V was shortened by 6 bases and J by 0 bases, with 12 bases between the two germline ends. Germline V gene data show CDR1 as SGHRS and CDR2 as YFSETQ. The CDR3 is 14 residues long. CDR3 loop: CASTWGQLNTEAFF. The CDR3 bases are TGCGCCAGCACCTGGGGCCAGCTGAACACTGAAGCTTTCTTT. The full variable domain, in which reference TRBV5-1 and TRBJ1-1 provide the parts outside the CDR3, is KAGVTQTPRYLIKTRGQQVTLSCSPISGHRSVSWYQQTPGQGLQFLFEYFSETQRNKGNFPGRFSGRQFSNSRSEMNVSTLELGDSALYLCASTWGQLNTEAFFGQGTRLTVV.

The gene calls are TRBV27 and TRBJ2-2, with a tentative D call TRBD1 (5 bases). Germline V gives CDR1 MNHEY, CDR2 SMNVEV (reference sequence). V lost 3 bases, J lost 3 bases, and 8 bases lay in between. This CDR3 has 14 residues. In nucleotides, the CDR3 is TGTGCCAGCAGTTTCGTGACAGACACCGGGGAGCTGTTTTTT. Its translation is CASSFVTDTGELFF.

The chain couples TRBV5-1 to TRBJ2-1; D is unresolved. CDR1 and CDR2 from the germline V gene are SGHRS and YFSETQ. V was cut by 4 bases and J by 4 bases, with 9 bases left in between. This CDR3 contains 13 residues. CDR3 DNA: TGCGCCAGCAGCCGAAACGATTACAATGAGCAGTTCTTC. Translating gives CASSRNDYNEQFF.

The chain couples TRBV5-1 to TRBJ1-4; D gene uncertain. Trimming removed 0 bases at V and 0 bases at J, with 6 bases between. CDR1 and CDR2 from the germline V gene are SGHRS and YFSETQ. This CDR3 contains 15 residues. CDR3 DNA: TGCGCCAGCAGCTTGGGTGGGGCAACTAATGAAAAACTGTTTTTT. Residues: CASSLGGATNEKLFF.

The chain carries TRBV10-1 and TRBJ1-1; no definite D call. The V end lost 5 bases, the J end lost 2 bases, and 6 bases lay between the germline ends. The CDR3 sequence is 12 residues long. The germline V gene has CDR1 WNHNN and CDR2 SYGVQD (reference sequence). CDR3 sequence: CASSSGNTEAFF. The CDR3 DNA is TGCGCCAGCAGTTCAGGAAACACTGAAGCTTTCTTT.

The rearrangement links TRBV18 to TRBJ1-4; D remains unclear. Germline lookup yields CDR1 KGHSH and CDR2 LQKENI. This CDR3 is 13 amino acids long. V dropped 3 bases and J dropped 11 bases, with 13 bases sitting between them. The CDR3 is CASSPPPPSKLFF. CDR3 DNA: TGTGCCAGCTCACCCCCCCCTCCGTCGAAACTGTTTTTT.

The J gene is TRBJ2-1, the V gene TRBV10-1, with D possibly being TRBD1 (5 bases). Germline assignment: CDR1 WNHNN and CDR2 SYGVQD (reference sequence). The CDR3 totals 12 residues. Trimming shortened V by 3 bases and J by 10 bases, and 10 bases separated the two germline ends. The CDR3 loop reads CASSEPQGEQFF. CDR3 in DNA: TGCGCCAGCAGTGAACCCCAGGGCGAGCAGTTCTTC.

This chain links TRBV11-3 with TRBJ2-2; maybe TRBD1 (6 bases). Trimming cost V 5 bases and J 4 bases, with 14 bases left between them. Germline CDR1 is SGHNT and CDR2 is YENEEA. The CDR3 consists of 15 residues. The CDR3, as DNA: TGTGCCAGCAGCATGTCAGGGGCGAGCACCGGGGAGCTGTTTTTT. Amino acid sequence: CASSMSGASTGELFF.

The sample holds a few counts of this clone. This CDR3 reads CASSPPGSSYNEQFF. CDR3 nucleotide sequence: TGTGCCAGCAGCCCTCCCGGGAGCTCCTACAATGAGCAGTTCTTC. This sequence joins TRBV7-9 and TRBJ2-1; possibly TRBD2 for D (6 bases). The length of the CDR3 is 15 residues. The germline CDR1 and CDR2 sequences are SEHNR and FQNEAQ (reference sequence). V shed 5 bases and J shed 0 bases, with 11 bases lying between them.

The chain recombines TRBV5-1 with TRBJ2-6; 7 nucleotides align to TRBD1. Germline values: CDR1 SGHRS, CDR2 YFSETQ. With V trimmed by 3 bases and J by 0 bases, 9 bases remained unmatched. This CDR3 comprises 18 residues. The CDR3 DNA reads as TGCGCCAGCAGCTCGCCAGGGGGAGTCAGCTCTGGGGCCAACGTCCTGACTTTC. Its translation: CASSSPGGVSSGANVLTF.

The rearrangement links TRBV5-4 to TRBJ1-6; TRBD1 might be the D (6 bases). This CDR3 is 16 amino acids long. Looked up from germline, CDR1 is SGHNT and CDR2 is YYREEE (reference sequence). Trimming shortened V by 4 bases and J by 7 bases, and 18 bases separated the two germline ends. CDR3 sequence (DNA): TGTGCCAGCAGCGTGAGGGGGGCTGGGGGGAATTCACCCCTCCACTTT. Amino acids: CASSVRGAGGNSPLHF.

The chain joins TRBV20-1 to TRBJ2-1; D unresolved. This CDR3 is 11 amino acids long. Per germline, CDR1 DFQATT and CDR2 SNEGSKA (reference sequence). Trimming removed 5 bases at V and 8 bases at J, with 10 bases between. DNA of the CDR3: TGCAGTGCTTCCATTCGGGATGAGCAGTTCTTC. Translating gives CSASIRDEQFF.

The genes are TRBV4-1 and TRBJ2-1; 12 nucleotides agree with TRBD1. CDR3 length equals 19 residues. Germline V gene lookup returns CDR1 MGHRA and CDR2 YSYEKL. The V gene end was trimmed by 4 bases and the J gene end by 1 base; junction bases not matched to a gene: 11. The CDR3 DNA follows: TGCGCCAGCAGCCTCCTCCCGGGGGACAGGGGGCTTTCCTACAATGAGCAGTTCTTC. Translating gives CASSLLPGDRGLSYNEQFF.

V is TRBV4-1 and J is TRBJ2-3, with D perhaps matching TRBD1 (6 bases). Per germline, CDR1 MGHRA and CDR2 YSYEKL. This CDR3 comprises 16 residues. V was pared by 0 bases and J by 1 base, with 11 bases between. The CDR3 DNA is TGCGCCAGCAGCCAAGATAGGTCAGGGGGCACAGATACGCAGTATTTT. Protein sequence: CASSQDRSGGTDTQYF.

The J gene is TRBJ2-7, the V gene TRBV11-2; D may be TRBD1 (6 bases). CDR3 length equals 14 residues. Germline lookup yields CDR1 SGHAT and CDR2 FQNNGV. V was pared by 6 bases and J by 2 bases, with 14 bases between. The DNA of the CDR3 is TGTGCCAGCAGGCGACCAGGACAGCCCTACGAGCAGTACTTC. This encodes CASRRPGQPYEQYF.

This chain joins TRBV7-8 and TRBJ1-1, with 8 bases identical to TRBD1. Germline CDR1 reads SGHVS; CDR2 reads FQNEAQ. This CDR3 comprises 19 residues. With 1 base clipped from V and 0 bases from J, the junction kept 13 bases outside the gene matches. The CDR3, as DNA: TGTGCCAGCAGCTTAGACCGGGCAGGGGGCTCTCGGGTGAACACTGAAGCTTTCTTT. This gives the protein CASSLDRAGGSRVNTEAFF.

This clone was counted a few times. CDR3 in DNA: TGTGCCAGCTCAGCCCCAGGTGAAAGCACTGAAGCTTTCTTT. Amino acids: CASSAPGESTEAFF. This chain joins TRBV18 and TRBJ1-1; unclear D gene. The germline CDR1 and CDR2 sequences are KGHSH and LQKENI. With 5 bases removed from V and 4 bases from J, the gap between germline ends came to 14 bases. The CDR3 length is 14 residues.

V and J are TRBV14 and TRBJ2-1, with 10 bases that match TRBD2. Germline trimming cut 1 base from V and 9 bases from J; bases unmatched to any gene: 12. The CDR3 has 17 amino acids. Per germline, CDR1 SGHDN and CDR2 FVKESK. Here the CDR3 DNA reads TGTGCCAGCAGCCAAGTACTGCTAGCGGGAGAATCTCGTGAGCAGTTCTTC. Encoded protein: CASSQVLLAGESREQFF.

This clone appeared a single time. This rearrangement joins TRBV5-1 to TRBJ2-1; tentative D call: TRBD1 (6 bases). The V gene lost 1 base and the J gene lost 8 bases, with 13 bases spanning the gap. CDR3 length: 14 residues. Germline values: CDR1 SGHRS, CDR2 YFSETQ. CDR3: CASSLTGWVDEQFF. DNA for the CDR3: TGCGCCAGCAGCTTGACAGGGTGGGTCGATGAGCAGTTCTTC.

V usage is TRBV7-9 and J usage is TRBJ2-3; TRBD2 agrees at 7 bases. The ends lost 5 bases at V and 0 bases at J; junction bases unmatched: 5. Germline CDR1 and CDR2: SEHNR and FQNEAQ (reference sequence). The CDR3 contains 15 residues. CDR3 in DNA: TGTGCCAGCAGCCTTAGGCGGGAGAGCACAGATACGCAGTATTTT. Its protein product is CASSLRRESTDTQYF.

The chain combines TRBV10-3 with TRBJ1-2; TRBD1 matches at 8 bases. CDR3 length equals 13 residues. Trimming at V came to 10 bases and at J to 5 bases, leaving 9 bases not matched to a gene. The germline gives CDR1 ENHRY, CDR2 SYGVKD. CDR3 nucleotide sequence: TGTGCCACAAGACCGGGACAGGATTATGGCTACACCTTC. It is translated as CATRPGQDYGYTF.

The V call is TRBV28, the J call TRBJ1-5, with 7 nucleotides matching TRBD1. Germline CDR1 and CDR2: MDHEN and SYDVKM. The CDR3 runs to 14 residues. Trimming at V came to 2 bases and at J to 4 bases, leaving 2 bases not matched to a gene. CDR3 DNA sequence: TGTGCCAGCAGTTTAGCAGGGGGAAATCAGCCCCAGCATTTT. Protein: CASSLAGGNQPQHF.

The chain uses TRBV10-3 and TRBJ2-7; D unresolved. The CDR3 consists of 15 residues. Looked up from germline, CDR1 is ENHRY and CDR2 is SYGVKD. Trimming removed 3 bases at V and 4 bases at J, with 16 bases between. CDR3 coding DNA: TGTGCCATCAGTGATGTCTTTGGGGTAGGGTACGAGCAGTACTTC. It encodes CAISDVFGVGYEQYF.

V usage is TRBV6-5 and J usage is TRBJ2-3, with 13 bases that match TRBD2. The CDR3 spans 14 residues. The ends lost 7 bases at V and 7 bases at J; junction bases unmatched: 5. Germline V gene lookup returns CDR1 MNHEY and CDR2 SVGAGI. The CDR3 nucleotides read TGTGCCAGCAAAAAACTAGCGGGAGGGTATACGCAGTATTTT. Translated, it gives CASKKLAGGYTQYF.

The chain carries TRBV5-6 and TRBJ2-7, with TRBD1 as a possible D gene (5 bases). The CDR3 is 14 amino acids. Per germline, CDR1 SGHDT and CDR2 YYEEEE. The V gene lost 3 bases and the J gene lost 0 bases, with 10 bases spanning the gap. The CDR3: CASSSQVSSYEQYF. The CDR3 region has the DNA TGTGCCAGCAGCTCACAGGTTAGCTCCTACGAGCAGTACTTC.

The chain combines TRBV4-1 with TRBJ1-1, with D maybe TRBD1 (6 bases). The CDR3 length is 14 residues. Trimming pared 5 bases from V and 0 bases from J, leaving 10 bases between. The germline V gene encodes CDR1 MGHRA and CDR2 YSYEKL. The CDR3, as DNA: TGCGCCAGCAGCACACAGGGTCTGAACACTGAAGCTTTCTTT. Translated, it gives CASSTQGLNTEAFF.

This rearrangement joins TRBV6-5 to TRBJ1-5; perhaps TRBD1 as D (6 bases). In germline, CDR1 is MNHEY, CDR2 SVGAGI. Between the trimmed V and J ends, which lost 5 bases and 9 bases, there was a span of 11 bases. The CDR3 spans 12 residues. The CDR3 DNA sequence: TGTGCCAGCAGTACCAGGGGCGCGCCCCAGCATTTT. Its translation: CASSTRGAPQHF.

The rearrangement links TRBV19 to TRBJ1-4; D ambiguous. This CDR3 has 15 amino acids. CDR1 and CDR2 from the germline V gene are LNHDA and SQIVND (reference sequence). V shed 0 bases and J shed 0 bases, with 5 bases lying between them. The CDR3 loop reads CASSIDGATNEKLFF. As DNA, the CDR3 is TGTGCCAGTAGTATAGACGGGGCAACTAATGAAAAACTGTTTTTT.

V is TRBV19 and J is TRBJ2-1, with a possible D match to TRBD1 (8 bases). Germline assignment: CDR1 LNHDA and CDR2 SQIVND (reference sequence). The CDR3 spans 16 residues. The ends were cut back, 8 bases at V and 0 bases at J, with 17 bases in the middle. The CDR3, as DNA: TGTGCCAGTTCGACAGGGGAGGGAGGCTCCTACAATGAGCAGTTCTTC. This encodes CASSTGEGGSYNEQFF.

The chain combines TRBV5-4 with TRBJ2-2; D call uncertain. CDR3 size: 13 residues. Trimming stripped 7 bases from V and 0 bases from J, with 7 bases between. Germline V gives CDR1 SGHNT, CDR2 YYREEE (reference sequence). CDR3 bases: TGTGCCAGCTCCCCAGCGAACACCGGGGAGCTGTTTTTT. Its protein product is CASSPANTGELFF.